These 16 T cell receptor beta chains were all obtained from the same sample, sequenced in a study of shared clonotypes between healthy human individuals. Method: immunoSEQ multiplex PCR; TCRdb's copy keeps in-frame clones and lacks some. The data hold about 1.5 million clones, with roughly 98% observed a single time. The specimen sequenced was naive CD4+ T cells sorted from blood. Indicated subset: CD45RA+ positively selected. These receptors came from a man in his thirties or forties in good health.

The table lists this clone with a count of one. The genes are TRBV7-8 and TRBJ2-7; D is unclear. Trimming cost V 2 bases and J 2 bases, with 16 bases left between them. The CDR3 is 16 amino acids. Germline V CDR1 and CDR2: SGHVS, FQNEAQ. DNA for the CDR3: TGTGCCAGCAGCTTAAGAGACTGGTATATGGCCTACGAGCAGTACTTC. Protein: CASSLRDWYMAYEQYF.

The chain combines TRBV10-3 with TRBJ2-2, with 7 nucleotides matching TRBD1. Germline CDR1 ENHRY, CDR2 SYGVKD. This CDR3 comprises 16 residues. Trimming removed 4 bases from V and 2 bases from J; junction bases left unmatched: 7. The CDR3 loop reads CAISARDSLNTGELFF. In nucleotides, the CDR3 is TGTGCCATCAGTGCCCGGGACAGTCTAAACACCGGGGAGCTGTTTTTT.

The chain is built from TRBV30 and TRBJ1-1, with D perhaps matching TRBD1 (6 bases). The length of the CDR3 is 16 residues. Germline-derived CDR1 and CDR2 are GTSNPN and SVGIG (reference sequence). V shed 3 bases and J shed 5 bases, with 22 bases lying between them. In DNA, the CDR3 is TGTGCCTGGAGCAGGCGGCAGGGGTTCGGCTGGACTGAAGCTTTCTTT. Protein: CAWSRRQGFGWTEAFF.

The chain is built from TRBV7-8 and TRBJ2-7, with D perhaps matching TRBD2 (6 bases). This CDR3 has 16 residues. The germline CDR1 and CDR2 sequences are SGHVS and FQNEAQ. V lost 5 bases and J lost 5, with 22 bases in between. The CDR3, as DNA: TGTGCCAGCAGCCCCGTCCGGGTGGCGGGACGCCACGAGCAGTACTTC. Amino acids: CASSPVRVAGRHEQYF.

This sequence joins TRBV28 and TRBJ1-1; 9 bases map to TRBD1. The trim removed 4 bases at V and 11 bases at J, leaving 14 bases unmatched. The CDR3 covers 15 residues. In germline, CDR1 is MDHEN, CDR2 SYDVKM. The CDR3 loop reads CASSWSGTGISGAFF. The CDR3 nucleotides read TGTGCCAGCAGTTGGTCCGGGACAGGGATTTCGGGGGCTTTCTTT.

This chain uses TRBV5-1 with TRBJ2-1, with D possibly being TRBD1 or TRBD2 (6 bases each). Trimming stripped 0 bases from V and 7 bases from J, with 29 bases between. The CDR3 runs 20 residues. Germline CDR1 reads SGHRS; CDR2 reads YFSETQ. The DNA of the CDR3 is TGCGCCAGCAGCTTGGATAGTACCTTATACAGGGAGGATAGTGGTAATGAGCAGTTCTTC. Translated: CASSLDSTLYREDSGNEQFF. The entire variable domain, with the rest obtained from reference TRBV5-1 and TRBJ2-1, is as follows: KAGVTQTPRYLIKTRGQQVTLSCSPISGHRSVSWYQQTPGQGLQFLFEYFSETQRNKGNFPGRFSGRQFSNSRSEMNVSTLELGDSALYLCASSLDSTLYREDSGNEQFFGPGTRLTVL.

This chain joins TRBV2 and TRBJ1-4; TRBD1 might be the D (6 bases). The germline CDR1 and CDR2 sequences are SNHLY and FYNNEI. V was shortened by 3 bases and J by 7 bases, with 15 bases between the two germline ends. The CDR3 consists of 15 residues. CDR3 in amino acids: CASSDITQGSEKLFF. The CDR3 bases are TGTGCCAGCAGTGATATTACACAGGGTAGTGAAAAACTGTTTTTT.

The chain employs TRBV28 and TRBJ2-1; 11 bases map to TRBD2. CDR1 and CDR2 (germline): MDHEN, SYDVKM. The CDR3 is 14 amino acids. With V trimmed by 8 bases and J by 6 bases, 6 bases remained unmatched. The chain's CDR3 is CASELAGVVNEQFF. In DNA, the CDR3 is TGTGCCAGCGAACTAGCGGGAGTGGTCAATGAGCAGTTCTTC.

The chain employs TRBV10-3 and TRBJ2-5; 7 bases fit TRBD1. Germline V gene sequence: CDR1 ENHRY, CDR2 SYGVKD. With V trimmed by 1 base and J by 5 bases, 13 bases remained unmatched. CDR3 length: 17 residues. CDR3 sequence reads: CAISEFVPGGTLETQYF. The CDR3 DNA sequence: TGTGCCATCAGTGAGTTCGTCCCAGGGGGTACCCTGGAGACCCAGTACTTC.

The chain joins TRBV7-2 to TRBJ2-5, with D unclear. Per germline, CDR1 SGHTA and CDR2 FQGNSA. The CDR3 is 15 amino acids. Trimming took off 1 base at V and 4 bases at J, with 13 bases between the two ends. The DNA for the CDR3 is TGTGCCAGCAGCTTAGAGGCTAGATTTCGAGAGACCCAGTACTTC. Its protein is CASSLEARFRETQYF.

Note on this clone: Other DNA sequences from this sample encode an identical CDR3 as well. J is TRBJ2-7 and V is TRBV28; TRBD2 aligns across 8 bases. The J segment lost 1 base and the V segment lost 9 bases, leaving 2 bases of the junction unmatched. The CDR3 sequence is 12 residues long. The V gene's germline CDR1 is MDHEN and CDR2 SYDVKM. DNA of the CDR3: TGTGCCAGTACTAGCGGTTCCTACGAGCAGTACTTC. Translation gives CASTSGSYEQYF.

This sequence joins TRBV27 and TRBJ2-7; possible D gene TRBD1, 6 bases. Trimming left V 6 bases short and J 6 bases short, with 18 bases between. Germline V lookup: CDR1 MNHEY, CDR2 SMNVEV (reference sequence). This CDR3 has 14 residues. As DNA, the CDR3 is TGTGCCAGCAGCCGACAGGTAACCCTGCTCGAGCAGTACTTC. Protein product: CASSRQVTLLEQYF.

The CDR3 region has the DNA TGTGCCAGCATGTCTCGGGTCGGGGGCGAGCAGTTCTTC. Translating it yields CASMSRVGGEQFF. This chain links TRBV2 with TRBJ2-1; D may be TRBD1 or TRBD2 (6 bases each). CDR1 SNHLY and CDR2 FYNNEI come from the germline V gene. This CDR3 contains 13 residues. The germline V and J ends were trimmed by 7 bases and 10 bases, with 17 bases remaining between them.

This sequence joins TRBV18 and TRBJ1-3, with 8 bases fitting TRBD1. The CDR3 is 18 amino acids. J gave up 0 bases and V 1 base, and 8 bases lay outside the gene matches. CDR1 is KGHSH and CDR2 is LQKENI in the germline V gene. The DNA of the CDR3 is TGTGCCAGCTCACCACTCCAGGACAGGGCCCTCTCTGGAAACACCATATATTTT. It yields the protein CASSPLQDRALSGNTIYF.

CDR3 coding DNA: TGTGCCAGTAGTCTTGTAGGAGTATTAGCAATGAACACTGAAGCTTTCTTT. Translation gives CASSLVGVLAMNTEAFF. J is TRBJ1-1 and V is TRBV19; D ambiguous. V was clipped by 5 bases and J by 0 bases, with 19 bases between them. Looked up from germline, CDR1 is LNHDA and CDR2 is SQIVND (reference sequence). The CDR3 spans 17 residues. The variable domain in full, with the rest retrieved from reference TRBV19 and TRBJ1-1, is DGGITQSPKYLFRKEGQNVTLSCEQNLNHDAMYWYRQDPGQGLRLIYYSQIVNDFQKGDIAEGYSVSREKKESFPLTVTSAQKNPTAFYLCASSLVGVLAMNTEAFFGQGTRLTVV.

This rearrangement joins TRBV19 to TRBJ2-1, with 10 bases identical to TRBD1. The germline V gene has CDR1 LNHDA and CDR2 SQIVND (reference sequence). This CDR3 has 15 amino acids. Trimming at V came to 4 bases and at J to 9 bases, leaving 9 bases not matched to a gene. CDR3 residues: CASSTGTGEGGEQFF. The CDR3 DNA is TGTGCCAGTAGTACCGGGACAGGGGAGGGCGGTGAGCAGTTCTTC. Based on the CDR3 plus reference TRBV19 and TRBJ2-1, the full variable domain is DGGITQSPKYLFRKEGQNVTLSCEQNLNHDAMYWYRQDPGQGLRLIYYSQIVNDFQKGDIAEGYSVSREKKESFPLTVTSAQKNPTAFYLCASSTGTGEGGEQFFGPGTRLTVL.